This TCR beta chain was captured in a study of shared clonotypes between healthy human individuals. The length of the CDR3 is 14 residues. Germline values: CDR1 SNHLY, CDR2 FYNNEI. V lost 7 bases, J lost 4 bases, and 16 bases lay in between. Adult Caucasians living in Nashville, Tennessee made up all of the donors. The study used some 100 million PBMCs per unsorted sample for genomic DNA. Sequencing was performed with immunoSEQ multiplex PCR; in TCRdb, only in-frame clones are kept and a portion is missing. This table has roughly 510,000 clones, about 79% appearing once. Only one count was recorded for this clone.

The receptor was isolated from a woman aged 40 to 55 in good health. Some clones in this sample may be carry-over from other donors' samples. The chain combines TRBV2 with TRBJ2-5, with D perhaps matching TRBD2 (5 bases). The specimen was PBMCs. CDR3 sequence: CASMQEVVGETQYF. The CDR3 DNA reads as TGTGCCAGCATGCAGGAGGTCGTAGGAGAGACCCAGTACTTC. Full variable domain (remainder filled in from reference TRBV2 and TRBJ2-5): EPEVTQTPSHQVTQMGQEVILRCVPISNHLYFYWYRQILGQKVEFLVSFYNNEISEKSEIFDDQFSVERPDGSNFTLKIRSTKLEDSAMYFCASMQEVVGETQYFGPGTRLLVL.